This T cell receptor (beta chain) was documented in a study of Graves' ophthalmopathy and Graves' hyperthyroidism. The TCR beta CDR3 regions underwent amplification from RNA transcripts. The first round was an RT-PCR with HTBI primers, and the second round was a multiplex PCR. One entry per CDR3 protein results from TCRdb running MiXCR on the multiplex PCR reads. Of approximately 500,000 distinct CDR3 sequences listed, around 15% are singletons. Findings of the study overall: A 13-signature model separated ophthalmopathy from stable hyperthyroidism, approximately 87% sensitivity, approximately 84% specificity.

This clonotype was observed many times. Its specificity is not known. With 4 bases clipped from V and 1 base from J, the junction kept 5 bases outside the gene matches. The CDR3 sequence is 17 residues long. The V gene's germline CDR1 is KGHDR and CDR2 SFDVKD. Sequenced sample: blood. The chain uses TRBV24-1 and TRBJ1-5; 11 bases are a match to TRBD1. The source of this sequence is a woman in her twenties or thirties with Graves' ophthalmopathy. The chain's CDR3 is CATSDGQGALSNQPQHF. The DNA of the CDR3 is TGTGCCACCAGTGACGGACAGGGGGCTTTGAGCAATCAGCCCCAGCATTTT.